A single sample is the source of the 13 T cell receptor beta chains below, sequenced in a study of T cells in women clearing cervical HPV infection (dated by TCRdb to between 2017 and 2018). The library came from the immunoSEQ multiplex PCR assay. TCRdb limited this immuneACCESS table to in-frame rearrangements with V and J called. A share of clones is missing; checked studies link under half to unresolved V genes, and the rest is unexplained. The sample's table covers 30,000 to 45,000 clones. The ten most abundant clones make up around 6.4% of the sample. The sequenced sample was blood buffy coat. All receptors derive from a woman aged 18 to 75 with a cervical HPV16 infection that either progressed to CIN3+ or cleared (not recorded which).

A word on this clone: The CDR3 end is not reached by the read, which stops 3 residues before it; the germline J gene fills it in. The chain links TRBV7-9 to TRBJ1-2; D is perhaps TRBD1 (5 bases). The germline V gene has CDR1 SEHNR and CDR2 FQNEAQ (reference sequence). CDR3 size: 13 residues. The CDR3: CASSFGGSYDYTF. CDR3 DNA (partial): TGTGCCAGCAGCTTCGGGGGGTCCTACGAC.

Notes on this clone: The read ends 3 residues shy of where the CDR3 ends; the end is completed using the germline J gene. V usage is TRBV20-1 and J usage is TRBJ2-2; the match to TRBD2 covers 8 bases. CDR1 and CDR2 from the germline V gene are DFQATT and SNEGSKA (reference sequence). Losses at the gene ends were 3 bases for V and 6 bases for J; bases not matched to a gene: 9. This CDR3 is built from 15 residues. The DNA read from the CDR3 is TGCAGTGCTAGTGTAACTAGCGGCCTATCCGGGGAG. Protein: CSASVTSGLSGE. The whole CDR3 region reads CSASVTSGLSGELFF.

On this clone: With the read ending 3 residues before the CDR3 end, the germline J gene is used to fill in that end. V is TRBV5-3 and J is TRBJ2-7; possible D gene TRBD2, 6 bases. TRBV5-3 is flagged as an ORF with uncertain function. The V gene lost 0 bases and the J gene lost 0 bases, with 16 bases spanning the gap. The CDR3 covers 17 residues. CDR3 DNA, as far as it was read: TGTGCCAGAAGCTTGGCCGGGGGAAGCGCGAACTCCTACGAG. Amino acids: CARSLAGGSANSYE. The entire CDR3 reads CARSLAGGSANSYEQYF.

Points on this clone: The read ends 3 residues early relative to the CDR3; the germline J gene fills the gap. The V call is TRBV11-2, the J call TRBJ2-7, with D perhaps matching TRBD1 (5 bases). V dropped 1 base and J dropped 2 bases, with 9 bases sitting between them. The CDR3 loop spans 14 amino acids. CDR1 is SGHAT and CDR2 is FQNNGV in the germline V gene. Partial CDR3 DNA: TGTGCCAGCAGCTTAGCTGACAGACCCTACGAG. Translation gives CASSLADRPYE. The full CDR3 protein reads CASSLADRPYEQYF.

On this clone itself: The read finishes 3 residues shy of the CDR3 end, and the germline J gene is used to complete it. The chain recombines TRBV14 with TRBJ2-5; possible D gene TRBD2, 6 bases. The V gene lost 3 bases and the J gene lost 3 bases, with 11 bases spanning the gap. The CDR3 length is 14 residues. CDR1 is SGHDN and CDR2 is FVKESK in the germline V gene. The sequenced CDR3 bases are TGTGCCAGCAGCCAGATTAGCGGAAAAGAGACC. Translating gives CASSQISGKET. The entire CDR3 protein reads CASSQISGKETQYF.

CDR3: CASSFGTGGSPLFF. The CDR3 bases that were read are TGCGCCAGCAGCTTTGGGACAGGGGGTTCACCG. V gene TRBV5-1 combines with J gene TRBJ2-2; TRBD1 aligns across 11 bases. The read ends 3 residues before the CDR3 terminus; that terminus is restored from the germline J gene. The CDR3 has 14 residues. Looked up from germline, CDR1 is SGHRS and CDR2 is YFSETQ.

Incomplete CDR3 DNA: TGTGCCAGCAGCTTCAGGGTAAACACTGAA. Residues: CASSFRVNTE. The whole CDR3 protein reads CASSFRVNTEAFF. This rearrangement joins TRBV7-9 to TRBJ1-1, with a weak D call TRBD1 (5 bases). The CDR3 is cut off 3 residues early in the read; its end comes from the germline J gene. The CDR3 has 13 amino acids. Germline V gives CDR1 SEHNR, CDR2 FQNEAQ (reference sequence). Trimming took off 3 bases at V and 2 bases at J, with 7 bases between the two ends.

A remark on this clone: Read sequence stops 3 residues before the CDR3 end, and the germline J gene provides the missing end. The gene calls are TRBV18 and TRBJ2-5; TRBD2 aligns across 7 bases. V lost 3 bases and J lost 3; bases outside the gene matches: 10. The CDR3 consists of 16 residues. Germline CDR1 KGHSH, CDR2 LQKENI. The CDR3 DNA, read in part, is TGTGCCAGCTCACCGGCTAGCGGCCGAAAGGAAGAGACC. This sequence encodes CASSPASGRKEET. The entire CDR3 reads CASSPASGRKEETQYF.

Worth noting for this clone: The read terminates 3 residues before the CDR3 end, so the remaining end is supplied by the germline J gene. The J gene is TRBJ1-2, the V gene TRBV6-1; 10 bases agree with TRBD1. This CDR3 has 16 residues. V was pared by 0 bases and J by 4 bases, with 5 bases of the junction left unmatched. Germline-derived CDR1 and CDR2 are MNHNS and SASEGT. The CDR3 sequence: CASSEAPGQGVYGYTF. The CDR3 bases that were read are TGTGCCAGCAGTGAAGCGCCCGGACAGGGGGTCTATGGC.

With regard to this clone: The read ends 3 residues early relative to the CDR3; the germline J gene fills the gap. The chain links TRBV20-1 to TRBJ1-3; D possibly corresponds to TRBD1 (5 bases). The length of the CDR3 is 16 residues. Germline V lookup: CDR1 DFQATT, CDR2 SNEGSKA (reference sequence). Deletions cut 3 bases from V and 0 bases from J, with 15 bases between. Here the CDR3 reads CSARGLDFSSGNTIYF. Incomplete CDR3 DNA: TGCAGTGCTAGGGGACTCGATTTCAGCTCTGGAAACACC.

Notes on this clone: The CDR3 end falls 3 residues outside the read, so it is completed with the germline J gene. Additional DNA sequences in this sample encode the identical CDR3. The chain employs TRBV7-9 and TRBJ1-3; D remains unclear. CDR3 length: 11 residues. Germline V lookup: CDR1 SEHNR, CDR2 FQNEAQ (reference sequence). The sequenced part of the CDR3 DNA is TGTGCCAGCAGCTTAGGTCTAGCC. Its protein product is CASSLGLA. The complete CDR3 sequence is CASSLGLAIYF.

In the case of this clone: The read comes to an end 3 residues before the CDR3 does, leaving the germline J gene to fill in the end. The chain has TRBV5-4 and TRBJ1-2, with D tentatively TRBD1 (6 bases). V was pared by 0 bases and J by 7 bases, with 13 bases between. This CDR3 spans 14 amino acids. CDR1 and CDR2 from the germline V gene are SGHNT and YYREEE (reference sequence). The CDR3 loop reads CASSLVQGKGGYTF. The part of the CDR3 DNA that was read is TGTGCCAGCAGCTTGGTGCAGGGGAAGGGTGGC.

As regards this clone: Read coverage stops 3 residues before the CDR3 terminus; the germline J gene supplies the remainder. The chain has TRBV7-9 and TRBJ2-2; possible D gene TRBD2, 5 bases. From germline, CDR1 is SEHNR and CDR2 FQNEAQ (reference sequence). The CDR3 contains 13 residues. V was clipped by 5 bases and J by 1 base, with 5 bases between them. CDR3 loop: CASSGLNTGELFF. Partial CDR3 DNA: TGTGCCAGCAGCGGACTGAACACCGGGGAG.